Listed below are T cell receptor beta chains from one sample, sequenced in a study of T cell responses to AZD1222 COVID-19 vaccine. TCRdb keeps only in-frame clones here, not all; method: immunoSEQ multiplex PCR. The sample yields 150,000 to 200,000 clones, about 92% seen once. Sequences were derived from peripheral blood, sampled on day 0 of AZD1222 vaccination. All receptors come from an adult in good health. CDR3s include the opening cysteine and the closing phenylalanine or tryptophan. The D gene is left open where the match is weak. Size is omitted from some rows. Given values are once, few, many or a class for expanded clones.

clone size	V gene	D gene	J gene	CDR3 DNA	CDR3 protein
NA	TRBV7-9	NA	TRBJ1-2	TGTGCCAGCAGCGTAATAGGGGGTTCTGGCTACACCTTC	CASSVIGGSGYTF
NA	TRBV5-1	NA	TRBJ1-1	TGCGCCAGCAACCAGGGGAACAGGGACACTGAAGCTTTCTTT	CASNQGNRDTEAFF
NA	TRBV10-1	NA	TRBJ2-7	TGCGCCAGCAGCGGGGGTCCCGGCGGGTCTTACGAGCAGTACTTC	CASSGGPGGSYEQYF
NA	TRBV4-1	TRBD1	TRBJ1-5	TGCGCCAGCAGCCAAGTTCAGCGGGACAGGGGAAATCAGCCCCAGCATTTT	CASSQVQRDRGNQPQHF
NA	TRBV24-1	NA	TRBJ2-2	TGTGCCACCAGTGATTTACCCCAGGCCGGGGAGCTGTTTTTT	CATSDLPQAGELFF
NA	TRBV7-2	TRBD1	TRBJ1-5	TGTGCCAGCAGCTACACAGGGGGCGGTCAGCCCCAGCATTTT	CASSYTGGGQPQHF
NA	TRBV6-5	NA	TRBJ1-1	TGTGCCAGCAGTTATGGGGGAATAACTGAAGCTTTCTTT	CASSYGGITEAFF
once	TRBV2	NA	TRBJ1-6	TGTGCCAGCAACGAGGGTCACGGCTCACCCCTCCACTTT	CASNEGHGSPLHF
NA	TRBV11-2	NA	TRBJ1-1	TGTGCCAGCAGCCCGGGGAAGTTTGAAGCTTTCTTT	CASSPGKFEAFF
NA	TRBV4-2	TRBD2	TRBJ2-1	TGTGCCAGCAGCCCGGGGCTAGCGGGGGGGCCTTCCTACAATGAGCAGTTCTTC	CASSPGLAGGPSYNEQFF
NA	TRBV12-3/TRBV12-4	NA	TRBJ1-1	TGTGCCAGCAGGGAGGGACCCAACACTGAAGCTTTCTTT	CASREGPNTEAFF
NA	TRBV7-2	NA	TRBJ1-2	TGTGCCAGCAGCTTAGGTGGCGGTGGCTACACCTTC	CASSLGGGGYTF
NA	TRBV6-4	NA	TRBJ2-1	TGTGCCAGCAGTGACTCTGGGGGCGATGAGCAGTTCTTC	CASSDSGGDEQFF
NA	TRBV23-1	NA	TRBJ2-3	TGCGCCAGCAGTCACCCGCCTACTAGCACAGATACGCAGTATTTT	CASSHPPTSTDTQYF
NA	TRBV19	NA	TRBJ2-7	TGTGCCAGTAGTTCGCAGGGATACCACGAGCAGTACTTC	CASSSQGYHEQYF
once	TRBV11-2	NA	TRBJ1-3	TGTGCCAGCAGCCTCCCCCAGGGCCACACCATATATTTT	CASSLPQGHTIYF
NA	TRBV6-2/TRBV6-3	NA	TRBJ2-5	TGTGCCAGCAGCCAAGGGGAGACCCAGTACTTC	CASSQGETQYF
NA	TRBV19	NA	TRBJ1-1	TGTGCCAGTAGTTTGGTGGAGGGCACTGAAGCTTTCTTT	CASSLVEGTEAFF
NA	TRBV28	TRBD1	TRBJ2-5	TGTGCCAGCAGTCTAGGGGGACAGGGAGAGACCCAGTACTTC	CASSLGGQGETQYF
NA	TRBV5-1	NA	TRBJ2-1	TGCGCCAGCAGCTTGGGTTACTCCCAGGCTTACAATGAGCAGTTCTTC	CASSLGYSQAYNEQFF
NA	TRBV12-3/TRBV12-4	NA	TRBJ1-1	TGTGCCAGCAGTTATTTCTTGAACACTGAAGCTTTCTTT	CASSYFLNTEAFF
NA	TRBV29-1	NA	TRBJ1-2	TGCAGCGCACGCCCTACAGGGAACTATGGCTACACCTTC	CSARPTGNYGYTF
NA	TRBV19	NA	TRBJ1-6	TGTGCCAGTAAGAGTTCAAGCTCCTATAATTCACCCCTCCACTTT	CASKSSSSYNSPLHF
NA	TRBV19	TRBD2	TRBJ2-3	TGTGCCAGTACGGATGGCGGGGGGGGTCCAGATACGCAGTATTTT	CASTDGGGGPDTQYF
NA	TRBV6-1	TRBD1	TRBJ1-3	TGTGCCAGCAGTTCCCGACAGGGAGCTGGAAACACCATATATTTT	CASSSRQGAGNTIYF
NA	TRBV2	TRBD1	TRBJ1-1	TGTGCCTGTCGACAGGGAGGGGGGCCTGAAGCTTTCTTT	CACRQGGGPEAFF
NA	TRBV9	NA	TRBJ1-1	TGTGCCAGCAGCGGCCCCGAGGTCCAAGCTGAAGCTTTCTTT	CASSGPEVQAEAFF
NA	TRBV6-1	NA	TRBJ2-6	TGTGCCAGCAGTGGGGTGAGACAGGGGAGGGGAGGGGCCAACGTCCTGACTTTC	CASSGVRQGRGGANVLTF
NA	TRBV7-3	NA	TRBJ2-3	TGTGCCAGCAGCTTAAAAAGGGGGGATACGCAGTATTTT	CASSLKRGDTQYF
few	TRBV7-3	TRBD1	TRBJ1-6	TGTGCCAGCAGCCACGGGACAGGGAATTCACCCCTCCACTTT	CASSHGTGNSPLHF
NA	TRBV19	NA	TRBJ1-2	TGTGCCAGTAGCGAGGGCGGCTACACCTTC	CASSEGGYTF
NA	TRBV5-1	TRBD1	TRBJ2-5	TGCGCCAGCAGCTCGGGACAGAACCAAGAGACCCAGTACTTC	CASSSGQNQETQYF
NA	TRBV2	TRBD1	TRBJ1-4	TGTGCCAGCAGAACCGGGACAGGGTATGAAAAACTGTTTTTT	CASRTGTGYEKLFF
NA	TRBV4-1	NA	TRBJ1-3	TGCGCCAGCAAGGGATCTGGAAACACCATATATTTT	CASKGSGNTIYF
NA	TRBV27	NA	TRBJ2-3	TGTGCCAGCAGTTTATACGGAAGGGGCACAGATACGCAGTATTTT	CASSLYGRGTDTQYF
NA	TRBV28	NA	TRBJ1-5	TGTGCCAGCAGTTTTGAAGGTTATAGCAATCAGCCCCAGCATTTT	CASSFEGYSNQPQHF
NA	TRBV7-6	NA	TRBJ1-4	TGTGCCAGCAGCTCTGGACAGAGTGAAAAACTGTTTTTT	CASSSGQSEKLFF
once	TRBV7-3	TRBD2	TRBJ2-3	TGTGCCAGCAGCTTAAACTTACTAGCGGGGGGCAAAACTAGCACAGATACGCAGTATTTT	CASSLNLLAGGKTSTDTQYF
few	TRBV20-1	NA	TRBJ2-7	TGCAGTGCTACAGGCAGCTACGAGCAGTACTTC	CSATGSYEQYF
NA	TRBV4-3	TRBD2	TRBJ2-1	TGCGCCAGCAGCCCCCAGAGCGGGGGGTACAATGAGCAGTTCTTC	CASSPQSGGYNEQFF
NA	TRBV7-3	NA	TRBJ1-1	TGTGCCAGCAGGGTGGCAGGGGTAGACACTGAAGCTTTCTTT	CASRVAGVDTEAFF
once	TRBV10-3	NA	TRBJ2-3	TGTGCCATCAGTGAAAAGGAATCCACAGATACGCAGTATTTT	CAISEKESTDTQYF
NA	TRBV5-4	NA	TRBJ1-2	TGTGCCAGCAGCTTGCAAGGGGTCAACGGCTACACCTTC	CASSLQGVNGYTF
NA	TRBV28	TRBD2	TRBJ2-5	TGTGCCAGCAGAACTAGCCTGACTAGCGTCCAAGAGACCCAGTACTTC	CASRTSLTSVQETQYF
NA	TRBV9	TRBD2	TRBJ2-5	TGTGCCAGCTCCCCCGGGGGGGGACTTCCCCACCAAGAGACCCAGTACTTC	CASSPGGGLPHQETQYF
once	TRBV18	NA	TRBJ2-5	TGTGCCAGCTCCCCGAAAGAGACCCAGTACTTC	CASSPKETQYF
NA	TRBV4-1	NA	TRBJ1-3	TGCGCCAGCAGCCCTACAGGGTCTGGAAACACCATATATTTT	CASSPTGSGNTIYF
NA	TRBV2	TRBD2	TRBJ2-1	TGTGCCAGCCGGGGGCTAGCGGGGTCCTACAATGAGCAGTTCTTC	CASRGLAGSYNEQFF
NA	TRBV5-8	NA	TRBJ1-6	TGTGCCAGCAGCCCGGGTGGTCTCTTCTATAATTCACCCCTCCACTTT	CASSPGGLFYNSPLHF
NA	TRBV28	NA	TRBJ2-7	TGTGCCAGCAGTTTATTTGGGCCATACGAGCAGTACTTC	CASSLFGPYEQYF
NA	TRBV14	NA	TRBJ1-4	TGTGCCAGCAGCCAAGATGTGGGGACCGCTTATGAAAAACTGTTTTTT	CASSQDVGTAYEKLFF
once	TRBV12-3/TRBV12-4	NA	TRBJ1-1	TGTGCCAGCAGTTCCGGGGCGAACACTGAAGCTTTCTTT	CASSSGANTEAFF
NA	TRBV7-9	NA	TRBJ2-5	TGTGCCAGCAGCTTATCTGGGGTAATTCAAGAGACCCAGTACTTC	CASSLSGVIQETQYF
NA	TRBV7-7	NA	TRBJ2-3	TGTGCCAGCAGCTTAGAGACGGGCCCCACAGATACGCAGTATTTT	CASSLETGPTDTQYF
NA	TRBV7-2	NA	TRBJ2-2	TGTGCCAGCCGCCTGGGCCGGGGTCTCACCGGGGAGCTGTTTTTT	CASRLGRGLTGELFF
NA	TRBV7-9	NA	TRBJ1-6	TGTGCCAGCAGCCAGGGGATGGATTCACCCCTCCACTTT	CASSQGMDSPLHF
NA	TRBV21-1	NA	TRBJ1-6	TGTGCCAGCATTCCCGGAGGGCCATATAATTCACCCCTCCACTTT	CASIPGGPYNSPLHF
NA	TRBV11-2	NA	TRBJ2-1	TGTGCCAGCAGCTTAGACAGGTGGGGGTTAATCTACTACAATGAGCAGTTCTTC	CASSLDRWGLIYYNEQFF
NA	TRBV11-1	TRBD1	TRBJ1-2	TGTGCCAGCAGCTGGGGACAGGGGATGGAGGATGGCTACACCTTC	CASSWGQGMEDGYTF
once	TRBV6-5	TRBD1	TRBJ1-1	TGTGCCAGCAGACAGACAGGGGGTCTTGCTTTCTTT	CASRQTGGLAFF